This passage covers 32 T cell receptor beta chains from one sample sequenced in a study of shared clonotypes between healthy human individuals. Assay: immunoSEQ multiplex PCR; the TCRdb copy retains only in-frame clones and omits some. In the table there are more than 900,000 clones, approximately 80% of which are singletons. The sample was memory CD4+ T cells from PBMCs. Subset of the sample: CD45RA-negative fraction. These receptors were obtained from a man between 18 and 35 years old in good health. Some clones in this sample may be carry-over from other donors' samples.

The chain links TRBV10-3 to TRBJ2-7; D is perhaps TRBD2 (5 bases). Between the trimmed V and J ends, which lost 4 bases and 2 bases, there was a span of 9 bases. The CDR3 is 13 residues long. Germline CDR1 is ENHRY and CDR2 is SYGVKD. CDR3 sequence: CAISGTPPYEQYF. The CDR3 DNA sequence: TGTGCCATCAGTGGGACTCCGCCCTACGAGCAGTACTTC.

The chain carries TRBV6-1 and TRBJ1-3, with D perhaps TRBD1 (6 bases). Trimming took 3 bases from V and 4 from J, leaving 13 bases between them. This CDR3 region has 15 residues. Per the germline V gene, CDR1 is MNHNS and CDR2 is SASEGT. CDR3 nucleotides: TGTGCCAGCAGTGATTCCGGGGGGCCAGGAAACACCATATATTTT. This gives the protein CASSDSGGPGNTIYF.

CDR3 amino acids: CASSFETPSPLHF. Written as DNA, the CDR3 is TGTGCCAGCAGCTTCGAGACACCTTCACCCCTCCACTTT. The V and J genes are TRBV7-9 and TRBJ1-6; D is uncertain. The CDR3 runs to 13 residues. Trimming shortened V by 3 bases and J by 9 bases, and 9 bases separated the two germline ends. Germline CDR1 and CDR2: SEHNR and FQNEAQ (reference sequence).

The CDR3 loop reads CATSWGQLNYGYTF. The CDR3 DNA reads as TGTGCCACCAGCTGGGGGCAATTGAACTATGGCTACACCTTC. This chain uses TRBV15 with TRBJ1-2; D possibly corresponds to TRBD1 (6 bases). V lost 5 bases and J 2 bases, leaving 12 bases between the germline ends. The CDR3 is 14 residues long. Looked up from germline, CDR1 is LNHNV and CDR2 is YYDKDF (reference sequence). Variable domain in full (rest from reference TRBV15 and TRBJ1-2): DAMVIQNPRYQVTQFGKPVTLSCSQTLNHNVMYWYQQKSSQAPKLLFHYYDKDFNNEADTPDNFQSRRPNTSFCFLDIRSPGLGDTAMYLCATSWGQLNYGYTFGSGTRLTVV.

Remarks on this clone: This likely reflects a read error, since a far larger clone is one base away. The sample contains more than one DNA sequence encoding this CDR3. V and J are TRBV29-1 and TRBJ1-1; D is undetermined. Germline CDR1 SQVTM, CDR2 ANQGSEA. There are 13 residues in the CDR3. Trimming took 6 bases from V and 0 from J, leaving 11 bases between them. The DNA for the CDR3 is TGCAGCGTCGAAATCGGGATGAACACTGAAGCTTTCTTT. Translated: CSVEIGMNTEAFF.

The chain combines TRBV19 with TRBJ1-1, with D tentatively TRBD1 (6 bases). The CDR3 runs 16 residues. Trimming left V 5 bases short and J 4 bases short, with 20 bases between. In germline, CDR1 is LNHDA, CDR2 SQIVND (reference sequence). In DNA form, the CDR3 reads TGTGCCAGTAGTCCCCGTTGGTATACGGGGGCCACTGAAGCTTTCTTT. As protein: CASSPRWYTGATEAFF.

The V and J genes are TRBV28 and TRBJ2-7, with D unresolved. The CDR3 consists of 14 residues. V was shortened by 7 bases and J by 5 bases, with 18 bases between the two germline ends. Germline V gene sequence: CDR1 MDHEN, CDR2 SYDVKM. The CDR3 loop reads CASTDTGKLDEQYF. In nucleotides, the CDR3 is TGTGCCAGCACCGATACGGGTAAATTGGACGAGCAGTACTTC.

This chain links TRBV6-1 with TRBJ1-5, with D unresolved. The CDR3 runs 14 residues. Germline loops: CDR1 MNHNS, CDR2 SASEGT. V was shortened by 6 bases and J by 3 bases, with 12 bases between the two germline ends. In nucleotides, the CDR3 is TGTGCCAGCAGCCCGGGATTATACAATCAGCCCCAGCATTTT. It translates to CASSPGLYNQPQHF.

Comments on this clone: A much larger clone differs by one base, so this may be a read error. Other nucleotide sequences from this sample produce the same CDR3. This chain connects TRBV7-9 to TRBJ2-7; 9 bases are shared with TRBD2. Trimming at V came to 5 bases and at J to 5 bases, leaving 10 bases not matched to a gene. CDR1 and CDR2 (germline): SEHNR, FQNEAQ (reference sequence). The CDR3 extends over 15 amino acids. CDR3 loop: CASSVPGLAGNEQYF. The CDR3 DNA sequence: TGTGCCAGCAGCGTTCCGGGGCTAGCGGGAAACGAGCAGTACTTC.

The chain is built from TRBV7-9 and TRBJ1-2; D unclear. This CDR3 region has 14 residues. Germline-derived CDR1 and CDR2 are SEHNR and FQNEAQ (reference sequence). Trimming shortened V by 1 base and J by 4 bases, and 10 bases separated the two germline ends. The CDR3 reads CASSLGIGGYGYTF. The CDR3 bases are TGTGCCAGCAGCTTAGGTATCGGAGGCTATGGCTACACCTTC. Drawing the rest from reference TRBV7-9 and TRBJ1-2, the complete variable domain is DTGVSQNPRHKITKRGQNVTFRCDPISEHNRLYWYRQTLGQGPEFLTYFQNEAQLEKSRLLSDRFSAERPKGSFSTLEIQRTEQGDSAMYLCASSLGIGGYGYTFGSGTRLTVV.

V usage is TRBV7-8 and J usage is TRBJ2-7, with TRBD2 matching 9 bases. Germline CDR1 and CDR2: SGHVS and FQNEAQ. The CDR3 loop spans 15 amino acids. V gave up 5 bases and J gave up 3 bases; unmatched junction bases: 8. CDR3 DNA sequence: TGTGCCAGCAGCCTGGGACTAGCTCGGATCTACGAGCAGTACTTC. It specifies CASSLGLARIYEQYF.

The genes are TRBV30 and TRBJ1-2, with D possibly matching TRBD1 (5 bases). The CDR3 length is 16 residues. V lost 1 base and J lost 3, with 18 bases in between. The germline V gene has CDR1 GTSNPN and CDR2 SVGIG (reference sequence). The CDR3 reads CAWSAHSKDNDYGYTF. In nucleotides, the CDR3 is TGTGCCTGGAGTGCCCACTCCAAGGACAATGACTATGGCTACACCTTC.

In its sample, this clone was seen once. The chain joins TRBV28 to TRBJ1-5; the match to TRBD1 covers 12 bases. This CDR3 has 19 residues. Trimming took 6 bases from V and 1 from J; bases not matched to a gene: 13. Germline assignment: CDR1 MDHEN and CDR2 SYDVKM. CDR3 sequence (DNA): TGTGCCAGCAGCCCTCCCCCGGGACAGGGGGCTAGAAGCAATCAGCCCCAGCATTTT. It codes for CASSPPPGQGARSNQPQHF.

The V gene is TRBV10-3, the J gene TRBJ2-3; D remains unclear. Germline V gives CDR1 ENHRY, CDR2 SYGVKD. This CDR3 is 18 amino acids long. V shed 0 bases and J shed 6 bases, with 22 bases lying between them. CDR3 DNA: TGTGCCATCAGTGAGTCGACCGTAGGCCGACGGCTAGTGGATACGCAGTATTTT. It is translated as CAISESTVGRRLVDTQYF.

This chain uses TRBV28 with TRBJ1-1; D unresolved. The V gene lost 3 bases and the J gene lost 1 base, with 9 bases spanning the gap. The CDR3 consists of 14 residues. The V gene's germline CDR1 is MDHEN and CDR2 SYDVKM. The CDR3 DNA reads TGTGCCAGCAGTTTGGAATTAAAGAACACTGAAGCTTTCTTT. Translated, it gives CASSLELKNTEAFF.

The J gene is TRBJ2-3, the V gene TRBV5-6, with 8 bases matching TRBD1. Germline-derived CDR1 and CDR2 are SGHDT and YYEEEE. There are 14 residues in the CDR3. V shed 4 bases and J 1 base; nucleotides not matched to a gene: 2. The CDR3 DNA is TGTGCCAGCAGCACGGACAGGGGCACAGATACGCAGTATTTT. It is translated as CASSTDRGTDTQYF.

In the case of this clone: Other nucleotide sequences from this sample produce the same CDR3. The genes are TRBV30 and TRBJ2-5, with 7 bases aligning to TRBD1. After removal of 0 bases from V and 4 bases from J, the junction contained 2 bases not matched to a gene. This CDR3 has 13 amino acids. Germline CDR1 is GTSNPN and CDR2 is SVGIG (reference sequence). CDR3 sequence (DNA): TGTGCCTGGAGTGTACAGGGGAGAGAGACCCAGTACTTC. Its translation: CAWSVQGRETQYF.

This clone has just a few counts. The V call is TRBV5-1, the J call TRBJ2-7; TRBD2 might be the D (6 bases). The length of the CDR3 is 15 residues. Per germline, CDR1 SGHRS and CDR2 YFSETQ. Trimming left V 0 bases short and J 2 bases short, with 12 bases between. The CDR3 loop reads CASSLVVGGPYEQYF. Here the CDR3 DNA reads TGCGCCAGCAGCTTGGTCGTGGGAGGCCCCTACGAGCAGTACTTC.

The CDR3 sequence: CASSEIRGETQYF. The CDR3 DNA reads TGTGCCAGCAGTGAAATCCGGGGAGAGACCCAGTACTTC. The rearrangement links TRBV2 to TRBJ2-5, with a weak D call TRBD2 (5 bases). The CDR3 spans 13 residues. The germline gives CDR1 SNHLY, CDR2 FYNNEI. The V gene lost 2 bases and the J gene lost 4 bases, with 8 bases spanning the gap.

The chain's CDR3 is CASTKEGTDTQYF. The DNA for the CDR3 is TGTGCCAGCACGAAAGAAGGCACAGATACGCAGTATTTT. This chain uses TRBV6-5 with TRBJ2-3; no definite D call. Per germline, CDR1 MNHEY and CDR2 SVGAGI. This CDR3 region has 13 residues. V was cut by 7 bases and J by 1 base, with 9 bases left in between.

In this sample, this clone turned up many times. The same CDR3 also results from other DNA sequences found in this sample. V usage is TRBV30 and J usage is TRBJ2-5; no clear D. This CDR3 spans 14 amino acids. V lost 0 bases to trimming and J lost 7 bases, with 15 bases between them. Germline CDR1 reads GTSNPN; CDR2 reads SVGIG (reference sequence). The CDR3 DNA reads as TGTGCCTGGAGTGTAATCGGCAACTTTGGGACCCAGTACTTC. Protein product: CAWSVIGNFGTQYF.

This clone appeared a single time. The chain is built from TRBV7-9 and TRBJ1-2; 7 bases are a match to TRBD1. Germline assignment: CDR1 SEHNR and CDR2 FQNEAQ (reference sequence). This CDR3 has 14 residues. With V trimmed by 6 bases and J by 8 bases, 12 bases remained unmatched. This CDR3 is CASSRDSYVGGYTF. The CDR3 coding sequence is TGTGCCAGCAGTAGGGACAGCTACGTGGGGGGCTACACCTTC.

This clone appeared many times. In DNA form, the CDR3 reads TGCGCCAGCAGCTTTAAGGAAGGGAACTTGAACACTGAAGCTTTCTTT. It encodes CASSFKEGNLNTEAFF. The chain couples TRBV5-1 to TRBJ1-1; no definite D call. There are 16 residues in the CDR3. In germline, CDR1 is SGHRS, CDR2 YFSETQ. V lost 2 bases and J 0 bases, leaving 14 bases between the germline ends.

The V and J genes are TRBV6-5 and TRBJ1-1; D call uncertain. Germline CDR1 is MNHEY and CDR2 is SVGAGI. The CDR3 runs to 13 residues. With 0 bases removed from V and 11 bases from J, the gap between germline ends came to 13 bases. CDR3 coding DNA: TGTGCCAGCAGTTACTCGAGTTGGCTACAGGCTTTCTTT. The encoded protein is CASSYSSWLQAFF.

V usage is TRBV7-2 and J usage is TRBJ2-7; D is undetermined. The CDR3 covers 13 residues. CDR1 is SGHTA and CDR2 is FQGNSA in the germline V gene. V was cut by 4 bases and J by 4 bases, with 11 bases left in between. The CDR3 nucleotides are TGTGCCAGCAGCTACTTAGGAATTTACGAGCAGTACTTC. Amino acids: CASSYLGIYEQYF.

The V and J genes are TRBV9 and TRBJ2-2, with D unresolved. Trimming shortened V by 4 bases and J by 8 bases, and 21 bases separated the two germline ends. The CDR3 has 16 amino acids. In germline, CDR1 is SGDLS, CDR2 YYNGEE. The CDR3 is CASSPRLGKSPGELFF. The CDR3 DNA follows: TGTGCCAGCAGCCCTCGTTTGGGCAAATCCCCGGGGGAGCTGTTTTTT.

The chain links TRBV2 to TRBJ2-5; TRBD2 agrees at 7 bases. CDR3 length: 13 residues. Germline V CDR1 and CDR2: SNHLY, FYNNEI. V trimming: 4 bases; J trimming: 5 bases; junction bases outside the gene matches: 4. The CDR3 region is CASSGAGPETQYF. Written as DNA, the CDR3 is TGTGCCAGCAGTGGAGCGGGACCGGAGACCCAGTACTTC.

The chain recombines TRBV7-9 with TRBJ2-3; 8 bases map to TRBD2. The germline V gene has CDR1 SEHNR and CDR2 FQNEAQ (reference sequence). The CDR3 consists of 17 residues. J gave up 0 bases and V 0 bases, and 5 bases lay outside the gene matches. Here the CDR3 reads CASSLARREASTDTQYF. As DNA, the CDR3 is TGTGCCAGCAGCTTAGCGCGGCGGGAGGCTAGCACAGATACGCAGTATTTT.

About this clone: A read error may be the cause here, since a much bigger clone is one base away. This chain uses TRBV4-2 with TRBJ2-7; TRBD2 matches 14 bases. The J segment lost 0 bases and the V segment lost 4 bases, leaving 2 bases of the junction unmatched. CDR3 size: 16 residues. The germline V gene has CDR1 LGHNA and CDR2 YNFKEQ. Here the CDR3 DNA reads TGTGCCAGCAGCCTCGGGACTAGCGGGAGCTCCTACGAGCAGTACTTC. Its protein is CASSLGTSGSSYEQYF.

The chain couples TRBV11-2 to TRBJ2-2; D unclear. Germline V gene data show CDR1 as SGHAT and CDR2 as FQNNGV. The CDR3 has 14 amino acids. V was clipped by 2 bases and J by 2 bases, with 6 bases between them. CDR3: CASSLLENTGELFF. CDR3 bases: TGTGCCAGCAGCTTACTAGAAAACACCGGGGAGCTGTTTTTT.

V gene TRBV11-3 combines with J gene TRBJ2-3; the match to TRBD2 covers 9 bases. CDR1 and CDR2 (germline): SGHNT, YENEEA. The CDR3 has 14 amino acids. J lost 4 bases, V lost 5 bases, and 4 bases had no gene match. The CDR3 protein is CASSRGGGADTQYF. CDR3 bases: TGTGCCAGCAGCCGGGGCGGGGGGGCAGATACGCAGTATTTT.

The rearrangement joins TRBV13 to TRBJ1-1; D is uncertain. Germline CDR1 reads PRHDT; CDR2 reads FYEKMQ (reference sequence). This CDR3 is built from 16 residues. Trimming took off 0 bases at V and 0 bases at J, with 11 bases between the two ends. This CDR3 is CASSLGIGRMNTEAFF. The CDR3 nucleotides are TGTGCCAGCAGCTTAGGCATCGGGAGGATGAACACTGAAGCTTTCTTT. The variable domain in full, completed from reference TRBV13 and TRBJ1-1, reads AAGVIQSPRHLIKEKRETATLKCYPIPRHDTVYWYQQGPGQDPQFLISFYEKMQSDKGSIPDRFSAQQFSDYHSELNMSSLELGDSALYFCASSLGIGRMNTEAFFGQGTRLTVV.